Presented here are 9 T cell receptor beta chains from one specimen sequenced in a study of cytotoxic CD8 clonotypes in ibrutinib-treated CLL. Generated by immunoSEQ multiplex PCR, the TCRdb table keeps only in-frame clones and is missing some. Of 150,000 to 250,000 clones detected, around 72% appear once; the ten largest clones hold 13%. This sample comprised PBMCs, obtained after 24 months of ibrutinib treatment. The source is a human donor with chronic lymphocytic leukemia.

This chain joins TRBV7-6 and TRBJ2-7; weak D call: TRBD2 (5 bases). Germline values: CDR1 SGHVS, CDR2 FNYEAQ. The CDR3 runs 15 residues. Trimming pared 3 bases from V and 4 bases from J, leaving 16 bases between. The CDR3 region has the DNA TGTGCCAGCAGCTTTGGAGGTGGGAGTGGGTACGAGCAGTACTTC. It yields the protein CASSFGGGSGYEQYF.

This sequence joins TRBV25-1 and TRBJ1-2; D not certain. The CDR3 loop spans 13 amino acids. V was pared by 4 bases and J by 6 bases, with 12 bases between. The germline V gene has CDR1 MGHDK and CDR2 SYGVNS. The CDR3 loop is CASSALGRDGYTF. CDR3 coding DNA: TGTGCCAGCAGTGCCTTGGGTCGGGATGGCTACACCTTC.

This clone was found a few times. In DNA, the CDR3 is TGTGCCATCAGTTCCTCTTTGGGGGAGTGGGACACCGGGGAGCTGTTTTTT. As protein: CAISSSLGEWDTGELFF. The chain joins TRBV10-3 to TRBJ2-2; D possibly uses TRBD1 or TRBD2 (5 bases each). There are 17 residues in the CDR3. From germline, CDR1 is ENHRY and CDR2 SYGVKD. V lost 5 bases, J lost 3 bases, and 19 bases lay in between.

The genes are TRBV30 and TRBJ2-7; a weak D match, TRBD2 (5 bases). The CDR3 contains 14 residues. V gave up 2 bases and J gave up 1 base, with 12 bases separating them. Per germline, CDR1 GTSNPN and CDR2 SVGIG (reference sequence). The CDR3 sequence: CAWSIPGLSYEQYF. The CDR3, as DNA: TGTGCCTGGAGTATCCCGGGGTTATCCTACGAGCAGTACTTC.

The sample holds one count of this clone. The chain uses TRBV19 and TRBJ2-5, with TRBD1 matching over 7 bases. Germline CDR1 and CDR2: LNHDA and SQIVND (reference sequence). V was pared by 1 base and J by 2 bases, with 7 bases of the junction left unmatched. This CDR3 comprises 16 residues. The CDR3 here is CASSIAFRDRQETQYF. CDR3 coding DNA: TGTGCCAGTAGTATAGCGTTCCGGGACAGACAAGAGACCCAGTACTTC.

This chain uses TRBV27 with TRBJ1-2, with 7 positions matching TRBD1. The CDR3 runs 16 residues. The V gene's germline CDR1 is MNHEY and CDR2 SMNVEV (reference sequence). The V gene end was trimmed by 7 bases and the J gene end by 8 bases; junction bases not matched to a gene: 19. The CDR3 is CASKRGETEGAQGYTF. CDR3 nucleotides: TGTGCCAGCAAACGGGGAGAAACGGAGGGGGCGCAGGGCTACACCTTC.

CDR3 nucleotide sequence: TGTGCCAGCAGCCGGGCGTTGGGAGACGGATCCGGGGAGCTGTTTTTT. Translating gives CASSRALGDGSGELFF. The J gene is TRBJ2-2, the V gene TRBV7-2; D is perhaps TRBD2 (5 bases). This CDR3 is built from 16 residues. Germline assignment: CDR1 SGHTA and CDR2 FQGNSA. Trimming removed 5 bases from V and 6 bases from J, with 19 bases in between.

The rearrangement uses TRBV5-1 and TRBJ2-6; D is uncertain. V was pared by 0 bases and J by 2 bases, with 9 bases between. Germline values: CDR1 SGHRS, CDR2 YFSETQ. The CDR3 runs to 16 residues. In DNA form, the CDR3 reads TGCGCCAGCAGCTTGGCCTTTGGGCCTGGGGCCAACGTCCTGACTTTC. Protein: CASSLAFGPGANVLTF.

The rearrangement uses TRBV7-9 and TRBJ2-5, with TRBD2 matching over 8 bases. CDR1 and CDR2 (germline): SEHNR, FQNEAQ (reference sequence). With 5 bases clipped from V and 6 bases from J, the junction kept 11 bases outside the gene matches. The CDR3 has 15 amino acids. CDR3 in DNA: TGTGCCAGCAGCGGCTCCGGGACTAGTTTTAAGACCCAGTACTTC. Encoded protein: CASSGSGTSFKTQYF.